This T cell receptor (beta chain) was sequenced during a study of shared clonotypes between healthy human individuals. In the study overall: The study used three CD4 naive, three CD4 memory, two CD8 naive and one CD8 memory plate per donor. Study outcomes and limitations: Some clonotypes were shared by all four sorted-subset donors, while others were not shared. The non-shared ones had lower generation probabilities than the shared ones.

The CDR3 consists of 12 residues. After removal of 3 bases from V and 12 bases from J, the junction contained 5 bases not matched to a gene. Germline V gene data show CDR1 as SGDLS and CDR2 as YYNGEE. On this clone itself: The antigen is not known.

As defined, naive CD8 cells were CD45RO-negative and positively selected for CCR7, with terminally differentiated effector memory CD45RA+ cells excluded. DNA at roughly 0.2 ug, tens of thousands of T cell genomes, went into sorted-subset replicate PCRs. Clones were sequenced by immunoSEQ multiplex PCR, and TCRdb holds only the in-frame ones, with some missing. The sample lists approximately 840,000 clones; 95% to 97% were seen once. The sequence derives from a man under 40 in good health. Specimen: naive CD8+ T cells sorted from blood. The chain links TRBV9 to TRBJ2-3; 9 bases align to TRBD2. CDR3 coding DNA: TGTGCCAGCAGCGCGGGACTAGCTTATCAGTATTTT. Residues: CASSAGLAYQYF.